Each of the 28 T cell receptor beta chains below was sequenced from the same sample in a study of T cell changes during pregnancy in multiple sclerosis. The repertoire was sequenced with immunoSEQ multiplex PCR; TCRdb's copy has only in-frame clones and lacks some. The sample holds around 40,000 clones, 92% seen once. Material: CD8+ T cells from peripheral blood mononuclear cells, obtained before pregnancy. Source of these receptors: a female donor with multiple sclerosis, enrolled in a pregnancy study.

The rearrangement links TRBV11-2 to TRBJ2-5; D is ambiguous. The CDR3 is 13 residues long. CDR1 is SGHAT, CDR2 FQNNGV, per germline. V was shortened by 5 bases and J by 4 bases, with 11 bases between the two germline ends. The CDR3 region has the DNA TGTGCCAGCAGCCCGGCCCCAGGAGAGACCCAGTACTTC. This encodes CASSPAPGETQYF.

Here the CDR3 reads CASSPWTGRNYGYTF. DNA for the CDR3: TGTGCCAGCAGTCCGTGGACAGGGCGAAACTATGGCTACACCTTC. J is TRBJ1-2 and V is TRBV27, with TRBD1 identical over 8 bases. Per germline, CDR1 MNHEY and CDR2 SMNVEV (reference sequence). V lost 5 bases and J lost 2; bases outside the gene matches: 7. There are 15 residues in the CDR3.

The chain has TRBV4-1 and TRBJ1-2; TRBD1 agrees at 7 bases. Trimming removed 4 bases from V and 13 bases from J; junction bases left unmatched: 15. The CDR3 is made up of 14 amino acids. Germline values: CDR1 MGHRA, CDR2 YSYEKL. CDR3 in amino acids: CASSPDPRTDRLTF. The CDR3 DNA reads TGCGCCAGCAGCCCGGATCCCCGAACGGACAGGCTCACCTTC.

V and J are TRBV27 and TRBJ2-1, with 8 bases fitting TRBD2. J was trimmed by 4 bases and V by 6 bases; bases with no gene match: 5. CDR3 length: 14 amino acids. CDR1 is MNHEY and CDR2 is SMNVEV in the germline V gene (reference sequence). The CDR3 region is CASSSGRPYNEQFF. The CDR3 coding sequence is TGTGCCAGCAGCAGCGGGAGACCATACAATGAGCAGTTCTTC.

The V and J genes are TRBV27 and TRBJ2-7; TRBD2 agrees at 9 bases. J gave up 4 bases and V 6 bases, and 4 bases lay outside the gene matches. This CDR3 has 13 residues. The germline V gene has CDR1 MNHEY and CDR2 SMNVEV (reference sequence). This CDR3 reads CASRSSGSYEQYF. The DNA for the CDR3 is TGTGCCAGCAGAAGTAGCGGGAGTTACGAGCAGTACTTC.

This clone has just a few counts. The chain links TRBV6-6 to TRBJ1-2; D is undetermined. Trimming cost V 6 bases and J 4 bases, with 12 bases left between them. Germline V gene sequence: CDR1 MNHNY, CDR2 SVGAGI (reference sequence). The CDR3 length is 13 residues. In DNA form, the CDR3 reads TGTGCCAGCAGCGCAGACCGGGGCTATGGCTACACCTTC. It translates to CASSADRGYGYTF.

The V gene is TRBV5-5, the J gene TRBJ1-1, with D perhaps TRBD1 (6 bases). CDR3 length equals 14 residues. Germline assignment: CDR1 SGHKS and CDR2 YYEKEE (reference sequence). V was cut by 2 bases and J by 3 bases, with 11 bases left in between. The CDR3 nucleotides are TGTGCCAGCAGCTTAAAGGGGGAGTACACTGAAGCTTTCTTT. Its translation is CASSLKGEYTEAFF.

Of note for this clone: The same CDR3 can be traced to other DNA sequences in this sample. J is TRBJ2-1 and V is TRBV7-3, with D perhaps TRBD1 (5 bases). This CDR3 contains 13 residues. Germline V gene sequence: CDR1 SGHTA, CDR2 FQGTGA. V lost 8 bases and J 0 bases, leaving 8 bases between the germline ends. The CDR3 DNA sequence: TGTGCCAGCTCCAGGGACTCCTACAATGAGCAGTTCTTC. Translating it yields CASSRDSYNEQFF.

The rearrangement links TRBV2 to TRBJ2-7, with 7 bases identical to TRBD1. The germline V gene has CDR1 SNHLY and CDR2 FYNNEI. With V trimmed by 6 bases and J by 1 base, 9 bases remained unmatched. The CDR3 extends over 15 amino acids. CDR3 nucleotide sequence: TGTGCCAGCAGGGAACAGGGGACGGTTTCCTACGAGCAGTACTTC. Translated: CASREQGTVSYEQYF.

The chain has TRBV6-1 and TRBJ2-2; 8 nucleotides agree with TRBD2. V dropped 2 bases and J dropped 1; count of bases not matched to a gene: 6. Germline assignment: CDR1 MNHNS and CDR2 SASEGT. This CDR3 contains 17 residues. The CDR3 protein is CASSEPRLAKNTGELFF. The CDR3 DNA reads TGTGCCAGCAGTGAACCCAGACTAGCGAAGAACACCGGGGAGCTGTTTTTT.

The V gene is TRBV18, the J gene TRBJ2-2; 10 positions agree with TRBD2. With V trimmed by 6 bases and J by 0 bases, 4 bases remained unmatched. In germline, CDR1 is KGHSH, CDR2 LQKENI. The CDR3 spans 16 residues. The CDR3 reads CASSLTSGANTGELFF. CDR3 sequence (DNA): TGTGCCAGCTCTCTTACTAGCGGGGCGAACACCGGGGAGCTGTTTTTT.

The chain recombines TRBV6-1 with TRBJ1-1; 7 bases map to TRBD1. Germline V gene data show CDR1 as MNHNS and CDR2 as SASEGT. The CDR3 is 12 residues long. Trimming cost V 8 bases and J 4 bases; bases outside gene matches: 4. The CDR3, as DNA: TGTGCCAGCGGATACAGGGGCACTGAAGCTTTCTTT. Translating it yields CASGYRGTEAFF.

This sequence joins TRBV9 and TRBJ2-2; 8 bases map to TRBD1. The CDR3 runs to 14 residues. CDR1 is SGDLS, CDR2 YYNGEE, per germline. With 4 bases clipped from V and 6 bases from J, the junction kept 5 bases outside the gene matches. The CDR3: CASSPGQGPGELFF. The CDR3 region has the DNA TGTGCCAGCAGCCCAGGACAGGGTCCCGGGGAGCTGTTTTTT.

The chain employs TRBV27 and TRBJ1-2; D is perhaps TRBD1 (5 bases). CDR1 and CDR2 from the germline V gene are MNHEY and SMNVEV (reference sequence). The CDR3 has 13 residues. V lost 6 bases and J lost 6, with 14 bases in between. The CDR3 is CASSLGGVDGYTF. The CDR3 DNA is TGTGCCAGCAGCCTTGGGGGGGTCGATGGCTACACCTTC.

The CDR3 spells CASVPGDRRTYEQYF. The CDR3 bases are TGTGCCAGCGTACCAGGGGACCGCCGAACCTACGAGCAGTACTTC. The V call is TRBV28, the J call TRBJ2-7; D may be TRBD1 (6 bases). The CDR3 sequence is 15 residues long. Germline lookup yields CDR1 MDHEN and CDR2 SYDVKM. The V and J ends lost 8 bases and 2 bases respectively, with 19 bases between them.

V is TRBV2 and J is TRBJ2-7; a weak D match, TRBD1 (5 bases). The CDR3 extends over 16 amino acids. Trimming stripped 6 bases from V and 0 bases from J, with 18 bases between. Germline V CDR1 and CDR2: SNHLY, FYNNEI. In nucleotides, the CDR3 is TGTGCCAGCAGGGATATTCAGGGTCTGACCTCCTACGAGCAGTACTTC. Its protein is CASRDIQGLTSYEQYF.

The chain combines TRBV27 with TRBJ2-3; TRBD1 is a possible D gene (5 bases). Germline assignment: CDR1 MNHEY and CDR2 SMNVEV (reference sequence). V was clipped by 1 base and J by 4 bases, with 12 bases between them. The CDR3 has 15 residues. Written as DNA, the CDR3 is TGTGCCAGCAGTTTATGGACAACATCGGCAGATACGCAGTATTTT. This gives the protein CASSLWTTSADTQYF.

This chain uses TRBV7-9 with TRBJ1-5; D gene uncertain. CDR3 size: 16 residues. Germline V lookup: CDR1 SEHNR, CDR2 FQNEAQ (reference sequence). V lost 4 bases, J lost 0 bases, and 13 bases lay in between. CDR3 nucleotides: TGTGCCAGCAGCTCGGACCGGGATTATAGCAATCAGCCCCAGCATTTT. It yields the protein CASSSDRDYSNQPQHF.

CDR3 in amino acids: CASSVAGQGGNYGYTF. In nucleotides, the CDR3 is TGTGCCAGCAGCGTAGCCGGGCAGGGAGGTAACTATGGCTACACCTTC. This chain uses TRBV9 with TRBJ1-2, with a weak D call TRBD1 (5 bases). The ends were cut back, 0 bases at V and 1 base at J, with 13 bases in the middle. The CDR3 has 16 amino acids. Looked up from germline, CDR1 is SGDLS and CDR2 is YYNGEE.

The chain recombines TRBV9 with TRBJ2-1; 14 nucleotides align to TRBD2. The ends lost 0 bases at V and 0 bases at J; junction bases unmatched: 2. The V gene's germline CDR1 is SGDLS and CDR2 YYNGEE. The CDR3 is 18 amino acids. CDR3 coding DNA: TGTGCCAGCAGCGTAGGGACTAGCGGGGGGTCCTCCTACAATGAGCAGTTCTTC. It translates to CASSVGTSGGSSYNEQFF.

The chain uses TRBV28 and TRBJ1-2, with D possibly matching TRBD1 (6 bases). Trimming pared 10 bases from V and 2 bases from J, leaving 11 bases between. CDR3 length equals 12 residues. CDR1 is MDHEN, CDR2 SYDVKM, per germline. DNA of the CDR3: TGTGCCACCGGACAGACGAACTATGGCTACACCTTC. Protein product: CATGQTNYGYTF.

CDR3 DNA: TGTGCCAGCAGTCGGGAGGATTCCCCCACAGATACGCAGTATTTT. Protein: CASSREDSPTDTQYF. The rearrangement links TRBV6-4 to TRBJ2-3, with 7 nucleotides matching TRBD2. Germline values: CDR1 MRHNA, CDR2 SNTAGT. V shed 5 bases and J 2 bases; nucleotides not matched to a gene: 7. The CDR3 is 15 residues long.

The CDR3 DNA follows: TGTGCCAGCAGCGTCAGTGGGACAGGGAACACTGAAGCTTTCTTT. Translation: CASSVSGTGNTEAFF. V usage is TRBV9 and J usage is TRBJ1-1, with 8 positions matching TRBD1. From germline, CDR1 is SGDLS and CDR2 YYNGEE. The CDR3 covers 15 residues. V shed 2 bases and J 1 base; nucleotides not matched to a gene: 4.

J is TRBJ1-1 and V is TRBV29-1; maybe TRBD1 (5 bases). Germline values: CDR1 SQVTM, CDR2 ANQGSEA. This CDR3 spans 12 amino acids. Trimming took off 3 bases at V and 4 bases at J, with 9 bases between the two ends. The CDR3 loop reads CSVDGGGTEAFF. The CDR3 region has the DNA TGCAGCGTTGACGGGGGAGGCACTGAAGCTTTCTTT.

The chain is built from TRBV15 and TRBJ1-4; tentatively, D is TRBD1 (6 bases). Germline values: CDR1 LNHNV, CDR2 YYDKDF (reference sequence). The length of the CDR3 is 15 residues. V was trimmed by 0 bases and J by 2 bases, leaving 7 bases between them. DNA of the CDR3: TGTGCCACCAGCAGAGACAGGGGTACTAATGAAAAACTGTTTTTT. It specifies CATSRDRGTNEKLFF.

V is TRBV2 and J is TRBJ1-1; tentatively, D is TRBD1 (5 bases). Germline lookup yields CDR1 SNHLY and CDR2 FYNNEI. With 4 bases removed from V and 5 bases from J, the gap between germline ends came to 20 bases. The CDR3 consists of 16 residues. CDR3 sequence (DNA): TGTGCCAGCAGTGTGAGGGCTGGGGGGGGAGGTACTGAAGCTTTCTTT. Translated, it gives CASSVRAGGGGTEAFF.

V gene TRBV5-1 combines with J gene TRBJ2-1, with D unresolved. Germline V gene lookup returns CDR1 SGHRS and CDR2 YFSETQ. This CDR3 contains 13 residues. V was shortened by 0 bases and J by 7 bases, with 8 bases between the two germline ends. The CDR3 sequence is CASSLGLGNEQFF. CDR3 DNA: TGCGCCAGCAGCTTGGGACTTGGGAATGAGCAGTTCTTC.

The rearrangement links TRBV13 to TRBJ2-1, with D possibly TRBD1 on 5 matching bases. V was cut by 1 base and J by 1 base, with 11 bases left in between. Germline CDR1 and CDR2: PRHDT and FYEKMQ (reference sequence). This CDR3 comprises 16 residues. CDR3 residues: CASSLELGRSYNEQFF. CDR3 coding DNA: TGTGCCAGCAGCTTAGAGCTGGGGCGGTCCTACAATGAGCAGTTCTTC.